This T cell receptor (beta chain) was identified in a study of T cell responses to AZD1222 COVID-19 vaccine. Only in-frame clones appear in the TCRdb table, and some are missing; sequencing was by immunoSEQ multiplex PCR. The table lists under 200,000 clones, 80% to 95% of them singletons, with roughly 3.8% in the top ten. Concerning this clone itself: What it recognizes is unknown.

The CDR3 has 18 amino acids. CDR1 is KGHDR, CDR2 SFDVKD, per germline. V was clipped by 5 bases and J by 6 bases; unmatched bases: 13. Study-level results: Elevations in Spike-specific TCR breadth and depth followed administration of two AZD1222 doses.

This TCR was recovered from an adult in good health. The V gene is TRBV24-1, the J gene TRBJ1-6; 9 positions match TRBD1. The specimen comprised peripheral blood, sampled on day 0 of AZD1222 vaccination. The CDR3 loop reads CATSVGQGTPLGNSPLHF. Here the CDR3 DNA reads TGTGCCACCAGTGTTGGACAGGGGACACCCCTGGGTAATTCACCCCTCCACTTT.